A selection of T cell receptor beta chains follows, all from one sample in a study of OX40 agonist ivuxolimab in advanced cancers. The method was immunoSEQ multiplex PCR; TCRdb's version includes in-frame clones alone and lacks a portion of them. The repertoire consists of just under 65,000 clones, with 91% occurring once and the leading ten covering about 5%. The material was CD4+ or CD8+ T cells sorted from blood, obtained in a trial of the OX40 agonist ivuxolimab. The receptor set was obtained from an adult with an advanced solid tumor such as melanoma, head and neck, liver or kidney cancer. The CDR3 runs from the conserved cysteine through the conserved F or W. Each record gives: V gene, J gene, D gene, clone size, CDR3 protein, CDR3 DNA. The D gene is left open where the match is weak. Expanded clones are given a class, and other clones once, few, many or no size at all.

v_call: TRBV20-1; j_call: TRBJ1-5; d_call: .; clone_size: .; cdr3_aa: CSAGVGQPQHF; cdr3_nt: TGCAGTGCAGGGGTAGGCCAGCCCCAGCATTTT
v_call: TRBV19; j_call: TRBJ2-2; d_call: .; clone_size: once; cdr3_aa: CASSIGFQAGELFF; cdr3_nt: TGTGCCAGTAGTATTGGGTTTCAGGCCGGGGAGCTGTTTTTT
v_call: TRBV6-5; j_call: TRBJ2-5; d_call: .; clone_size: few; cdr3_aa: CASSVTQGIETQYF; cdr3_nt: TGTGCCAGCAGCGTCACACAGGGTATCGAGACCCAGTACTTC
v_call: TRBV19; j_call: TRBJ2-5; d_call: .; clone_size: once; cdr3_aa: CASSPGWRETQYF; cdr3_nt: TGTGCCAGTAGTCCAGGGTGGCGGGAGACCCAGTACTTC
v_call: TRBV29-1; j_call: TRBJ1-1; d_call: .; clone_size: .; cdr3_aa: CSVAWGTTEAFF; cdr3_nt: TGCAGCGTTGCGTGGGGGACCACTGAAGCTTTCTTT
v_call: TRBV10-3; j_call: TRBJ2-3; d_call: TRBD2; clone_size: .; cdr3_aa: CAMSGIRSDTQYF; cdr3_nt: TGTGCCATGAGCGGGATAAGATCAGATACGCAGTATTTT
v_call: TRBV5-6; j_call: TRBJ1-3; d_call: .; clone_size: .; cdr3_aa: CASSLGGNTIYF; cdr3_nt: TGTGCCAGCAGCTTAGGTGGAAACACCATATATTTT
v_call: TRBV9; j_call: TRBJ2-5; d_call: .; clone_size: .; cdr3_aa: CASSVDEGLAETQYF; cdr3_nt: TGTGCCAGCAGCGTAGATGAGGGCCTTGCGGAGACCCAGTACTTC
v_call: TRBV11-2; j_call: TRBJ2-7; d_call: TRBD1; clone_size: .; cdr3_aa: CASSNYRGYEQYF; cdr3_nt: TGTGCCAGCAGCAATTACAGGGGTTACGAGCAGTACTTC
v_call: TRBV18; j_call: TRBJ2-7; d_call: .; clone_size: .; cdr3_aa: CASSRREPGSYEQYF; cdr3_nt: TGTGCCAGCTCACGGCGAGAACCAGGATCCTACGAGCAGTACTTC
v_call: TRBV2; j_call: TRBJ2-7; d_call: .; clone_size: .; cdr3_aa: CASSGQSYEQYF; cdr3_nt: TGTGCCAGCAGTGGACAGTCCTACGAGCAGTACTTC
v_call: TRBV7-6; j_call: TRBJ2-7; d_call: .; clone_size: .; cdr3_aa: CASSLDPPRATGPQEQYF; cdr3_nt: TGTGCCAGCAGCTTAGATCCGCCGCGTGCGACAGGACCTCAAGAGCAGTACTTC
v_call: TRBV18; j_call: TRBJ2-7; d_call: .; clone_size: few; cdr3_aa: CASSSRAETYEQYF; cdr3_nt: TGTGCCAGCTCAAGCAGAGCGGAGACCTACGAGCAGTACTTC
v_call: TRBV27; j_call: TRBJ2-1; d_call: TRBD1; clone_size: .; cdr3_aa: CASKVWDRPPLFF; cdr3_nt: TGTGCCAGCAAGGTTTGGGACAGACCACCACTGTTCTTC
v_call: TRBV19; j_call: TRBJ1-5; d_call: .; clone_size: once; cdr3_aa: CASTTLLGLNQPQHF; cdr3_nt: TGTGCCAGTACCACTCTATTAGGCCTGAATCAGCCCCAGCATTTT
v_call: TRBV9; j_call: TRBJ2-2; d_call: .; clone_size: .; cdr3_aa: CASSTWGNTGELFF; cdr3_nt: TGTGCCAGCAGCACATGGGGGAATACCGGGGAGCTGTTTTTT
v_call: TRBV5-1; j_call: TRBJ2-3; d_call: TRBD2; clone_size: .; cdr3_aa: CASRLAGDRTDTQYF; cdr3_nt: TGCGCCAGCAGGCTAGCGGGAGATAGGACAGATACGCAGTATTTT
v_call: TRBV15; j_call: TRBJ2-4; d_call: TRBD2; clone_size: .; cdr3_aa: CATSSQMGEGPKNIQYF; cdr3_nt: TGTGCCACCAGCTCTCAGATGGGGGAGGGGCCCAAAAACATTCAGTACTTC
v_call: TRBV6-8; j_call: TRBJ2-3; d_call: TRBD2; clone_size: .; cdr3_aa: CASSYPTSGTRPDTQYF; cdr3_nt: TGTGCCAGCAGTTACCCGACTAGCGGGACTCGGCCAGATACGCAGTATTTT
v_call: TRBV5-1; j_call: TRBJ2-2; d_call: .; clone_size: .; cdr3_aa: CASRTWTQTTGELFF; cdr3_nt: TGCGCCAGCAGAACCTGGACCCAAACCACCGGGGAGCTGTTTTTT
v_call: TRBV29-1; j_call: TRBJ2-2; d_call: .; clone_size: .; cdr3_aa: CSVVLPPSSHPSGELFF; cdr3_nt: TGCAGCGTTGTACTACCCCCTTCATCCCACCCTTCCGGGGAGCTGTTTTTT
v_call: TRBV5-1; j_call: TRBJ2-1; d_call: .; clone_size: .; cdr3_aa: CASSLEVTSSYNEQFF; cdr3_nt: TGCGCCAGCAGCTTGGAGGTCACGAGCTCCTACAATGAGCAGTTCTTC
v_call: TRBV9; j_call: TRBJ2-1; d_call: .; clone_size: .; cdr3_aa: CASSPSADTGNEQFF; cdr3_nt: TGTGCCAGCAGCCCCTCAGCGGATACGGGCAATGAGCAGTTCTTC
v_call: TRBV7-9; j_call: TRBJ2-1; d_call: .; clone_size: .; cdr3_aa: CASSSMGTVGEDYNEQFF; cdr3_nt: TGTGCCAGCAGCTCAATGGGAACAGTGGGTGAGGATTACAATGAGCAGTTCTTC
v_call: TRBV11-2; j_call: TRBJ2-2; d_call: TRBD1; clone_size: .; cdr3_aa: CASSAPGTGGTGELFF; cdr3_nt: TGTGCCAGCAGCGCCCCCGGGACAGGGGGCACCGGGGAGCTGTTTTTT
v_call: TRBV6-5; j_call: TRBJ1-3; d_call: .; clone_size: .; cdr3_aa: CASRPVSGNTIYF; cdr3_nt: TGTGCCAGCAGGCCGGTCTCTGGAAACACCATATATTTT
v_call: TRBV5-1; j_call: TRBJ2-2; d_call: .; clone_size: .; cdr3_aa: CASSLDLVGAGELFF; cdr3_nt: TGCGCCAGCAGCTTGGACCTAGTGGGAGCCGGGGAGCTGTTTTTT
v_call: TRBV5-5; j_call: TRBJ1-2; d_call: .; clone_size: .; cdr3_aa: CASSRNPGVPGYTF; cdr3_nt: TGTGCCAGCAGCAGAAATCCTGGGGTGCCTGGCTACACCTTC